The 14 T cell receptor beta chains presented below share a single source sample, sequenced in a study of T cells in Graves' hyperthyroidism and ophthalmopathy. There were TCR beta CDR3 regions amplified from RNA transcripts. During a first-round RT-PCR of the TCR CDR3, the HTBI primer set was used. TCRdb used MiXCR to reprocess the multiplex PCR reads, holding one entry per CDR3 protein. This sample has 250,000 to 300,000 distinct CDR3 sequences, with roughly 15% found just once. The sequenced sample was blood. These receptors originate from a woman in her forties with Graves' hyperthyroidism that later progressed to Graves' ophthalmopathy.

The table lists this clonotype with many counts. CDR3 sequence: CASSSDRLNQPQHF. CDR3 nucleotides: TGTGCCAGCAGTTCCGACAGGCTCAATCAGCCCCAGCATTTT. The V call is TRBV28, the J call TRBJ1-5; possibly TRBD1 for D (6 bases). The CDR3 contains 14 residues. The germline V and J ends were trimmed by 4 bases and 3 bases, with 10 bases remaining between them. Germline CDR1 is MDHEN and CDR2 is SYDVKM.

The rearrangement links TRBV20-1 to TRBJ1-1; D ambiguous. Germline values: CDR1 DFQATT, CDR2 SNEGSKA (reference sequence). The CDR3 has 13 residues. Trimming stripped 2 bases from V and 5 bases from J, with 12 bases between. The CDR3 region is CSARSLRETEAFF. DNA for the CDR3: TGCAGTGCTAGATCCCTTAGGGAGACTGAAGCTTTCTTT.

The J gene is TRBJ2-1, the V gene TRBV9; D is unresolved. CDR1 is SGDLS, CDR2 YYNGEE, per germline. Between the trimmed V and J ends, which lost 0 bases and 6 bases, there was a span of 7 bases. The length of the CDR3 is 13 residues. The CDR3: CASSVGFPNEQFF. The CDR3, as DNA: TGTGCCAGCAGCGTAGGGTTCCCCAATGAGCAGTTCTTC. The full variable domain, completed using reference TRBV9 and TRBJ2-1, is DSGVTQTPKHLITATGQRVTLRCSPRSGDLSVYWYQQSLDQGLQFLIQYYNGEERAKGNILERFSAQQFPDLHSELNLSSLELGDSALYFCASSVGFPNEQFFGPGTRLTVL.

This clonotype was observed many times. An end of the junction does not agree with germline; a read error may underlie this. The chain employs TRBV12-3 or TRBV12-4 and TRBJ2-1; TRBD2 is a possible D gene (6 bases). The CDR3 loop spans 12 amino acids. Here the CDR3 DNA reads TGTGCCAGCAGTGTAGCCGGGAGAATCGAGTTCTTC. It encodes CASSVAGRIEFF.

This clonotype was seen many times. The V and J genes are TRBV5-1 and TRBJ1-4; TRBD1 matches 7 bases. The CDR3 sequence is 14 residues long. CDR1 and CDR2 (germline): SGHRS, YFSETQ. With 3 bases clipped from V and 6 bases from J, the junction kept 5 bases outside the gene matches. The CDR3: CASSSGQGDEKLFF. CDR3 DNA sequence: TGCGCCAGCAGCTCGGGGCAGGGGGATGAAAAACTGTTTTTT.

Comment on this clonotype: A much bigger clone sits one base away, suggesting this may be a read error. This rearrangement joins TRBV20-1 to TRBJ2-1; 8 positions match TRBD2. The CDR3 sequence is 14 residues long. From germline, CDR1 is DFQATT and CDR2 SNEGSKA (reference sequence). The CDR3 loop is CSAIRAGVRNEQLF. The CDR3 DNA sequence: TGCAGTGCTATACGAGCGGGAGTGAGGAATGAGCAGCTCTTC.

This clonotype was seen ten or more times. The chain recombines TRBV11-2 with TRBJ2-1; TRBD2 matches 8 bases. This CDR3 region has 14 residues. With V trimmed by 3 bases and J by 8 bases, 6 bases remained unmatched. Germline values: CDR1 SGHAT, CDR2 FQNNGV. CDR3 DNA: TGTGCCAGCAGCTTTGGTAGCGGGATCTATGAGCAGTTCTTC. It codes for CASSFGSGIYEQFF.

At least ten counts were recorded for this clonotype. The CDR3: CASSRQGYTEAFF. The CDR3 DNA reads TGTGCCAGCAGTCGACAGGGGTACACTGAAGCTTTCTTT. The V and J genes are TRBV12-3 or TRBV12-4 and TRBJ1-1, with 8 bases lining up with TRBD1. There are 13 residues in the CDR3. With 5 bases clipped from V and 3 bases from J, the junction kept 2 bases outside the gene matches.

This clonotype was counted a single time. This chain links TRBV24-1 with TRBJ2-5; D gene ambiguous. Trimming stripped 2 bases from V and 1 base from J, with 13 bases between. Germline-derived CDR1 and CDR2 are KGHDR and SFDVKD. The CDR3 runs 16 residues. DNA of the CDR3: TGTGCCACCAGTGATTCCAGGACCTCCCTCCAAGAGACCCAGTACTTC. This codes for CATSDSRTSLQETQYF.

This clonotype was observed at least ten times. This chain joins TRBV19 and TRBJ1-4; D may be TRBD1 (5 bases). Germline V CDR1 and CDR2: LNHDA, SQIVND (reference sequence). The CDR3 runs to 17 residues. Trimming removed 7 bases at V and 6 bases at J, with 24 bases between. The CDR3, as DNA: TGTGCCAGTACTAAATCCAAATCGGGGCAGAGTTATGAAAAACTGTTTTTT. Its protein is CASTKSKSGQSYEKLFF. Complete variable domain (other parts from reference TRBV19 and TRBJ1-4): DGGITQSPKYLFRKEGQNVTLSCEQNLNHDAMYWYRQDPGQGLRLIYYSQIVNDFQKGDIAEGYSVSREKKESFPLTVTSAQKNPTAFYLCASTKSKSGQSYEKLFFGSGTQLSVL.

This clonotype was observed at least ten times. The J gene is TRBJ1-1, the V gene TRBV18; 7 positions match TRBD1. Germline values: CDR1 KGHSH, CDR2 LQKENI. The CDR3 runs to 16 residues. The trim removed 3 bases at V and 3 bases at J, leaving 10 bases unmatched. The DNA for the CDR3 is TGTGCCAGCTCACCTCCGGAAACAGGGGCCTACACTGAAGCTTTCTTT. Protein: CASSPPETGAYTEAFF. Looking up the rest from reference TRBV18 and TRBJ1-1 gives the full variable domain: NAGVMQNPRHLVRRRGQEARLRCSPMKGHSHVYWYRQLPEEGLKFMVYLQKENIIDESGMPKERFSAEFPKEGPSILRIQQVVRGDSAAYFCASSPPETGAYTEAFFGQGTRLTVV.

A word on this clonotype: A much larger clone lies a single base off, so this may be a read error. The gene calls are TRBV19 and TRBJ1-5, with a tentative D call TRBD1 (6 bases). Germline V gives CDR1 LNHDA, CDR2 SQIVND (reference sequence). V was shortened by 3 bases and J by 5 bases, with 14 bases between the two germline ends. This CDR3 region has 15 residues. In DNA form, the CDR3 reads TGTGCCAGTAGTATCGGGACATGGGTCGATCAGCCCCAGCATTTT. Translating it yields CASSIGTWVDQPQHF.

This clonotype came up many times. The chain links TRBV20-1 to TRBJ2-1; TRBD2 agrees at 7 bases. The germline gives CDR1 DFQATT, CDR2 SNEGSKA (reference sequence). The CDR3 runs to 15 residues. V lost 1 base to trimming and J lost 0 bases; unmatched junction nucleotides: 3. CDR3: CSARGRDYSYNEQFF. Written as DNA, the CDR3 is TGCAGTGCTAGAGGCCGGGACTACTCCTACAATGAGCAGTTCTTC.

In its sample, this clonotype was seen many times. V gene TRBV7-6 combines with J gene TRBJ2-5; 11 bases map to TRBD1. V gave up 0 bases and J gave up 5 bases; unmatched junction bases: 5. CDR3 length: 16 residues. The germline V gene has CDR1 SGHVS and CDR2 FNYEAQ. CDR3 amino acids: CASSLAGQGARETQYF. CDR3 DNA sequence: TGTGCCAGCAGCTTAGCCGGACAGGGGGCGAGGGAGACCCAGTACTTC.